The next 10 T cell receptor beta chains were all read from a single sample in a study of radiotherapy plus CTLA-4 blockade in lung cancer. Method: immunoSEQ multiplex PCR; TCRdb's copy keeps in-frame clones and lacks some. The data contain 81,000 or so clones, about four fifths of them seen just once; the ten biggest clones take up about 0.79%. Sequencing was performed on peripheral blood, taken from a patient treated with radiotherapy plus ipilimumab. Receptors were obtained from a human donor with non-small cell lung cancer who had stable disease on radiotherapy plus ipilimumab.

The J gene is TRBJ2-5, the V gene TRBV5-1, with D possibly matching TRBD2 (5 bases). Germline CDR1 is SGHRS and CDR2 is YFSETQ. The CDR3 length is 14 residues. V gave up 2 bases and J gave up 3 bases, with 11 bases separating them. The CDR3 protein is CASSFGRVEETQYF. The DNA for the CDR3 is TGCGCCAGCAGCTTTGGGCGGGTTGAAGAGACCCAGTACTTC.

V gene TRBV2 combines with J gene TRBJ1-1; the D is unclear. CDR3 size: 14 residues. The V end was cut by 8 bases, the J end by 6 bases, with 19 bases between. From germline, CDR1 is SNHLY and CDR2 FYNNEI. CDR3 protein: CASRKGSMVAEAFF. DNA of the CDR3: TGTGCCAGCCGTAAAGGGTCGATGGTTGCTGAAGCTTTCTTT.

This chain connects TRBV11-2 to TRBJ2-5, with unresolved D. The CDR3 has 14 amino acids. V lost 3 bases and J lost 1, with 9 bases in between. Germline V gene lookup returns CDR1 SGHAT and CDR2 FQNNGV. The CDR3 reads CASSFGPIQETQYF. DNA for the CDR3: TGTGCCAGCAGCTTTGGGCCAATCCAAGAGACCCAGTACTTC.

This sequence joins TRBV5-1 and TRBJ1-1, with a weak D call TRBD1 (6 bases). Germline values: CDR1 SGHRS, CDR2 YFSETQ. This CDR3 is built from 15 residues. V was pared by 4 bases and J by 4 bases, with 17 bases between. CDR3 nucleotide sequence: TGCGCCAGCAGCCCCTCGACAGGATTGGCCACTGAAGCTTTCTTT. Translating gives CASSPSTGLATEAFF.

V is TRBV19 and J is TRBJ2-5; D assignment may be TRBD1 or TRBD2 (5 bases each). The CDR3 loop spans 13 amino acids. V was clipped by 9 bases and J by 2 bases, with 13 bases between them. The germline V gene has CDR1 LNHDA and CDR2 SQIVND (reference sequence). This chain's CDR3 is CASSQGRQETQYF. The CDR3 bases are TGTGCCAGCAGCCAGGGACGGCAAGAGACCCAGTACTTC. The full variable domain, in which reference TRBV19 and TRBJ2-5 provide the parts outside the CDR3, is DGGITQSPKYLFRKEGQNVTLSCEQNLNHDAMYWYRQDPGQGLRLIYYSQIVNDFQKGDIAEGYSVSREKKESFPLTVTSAQKNPTAFYLCASSQGRQETQYFGPGTRLLVL.

The V and J genes are TRBV5-1 and TRBJ1-5; TRBD1 might be the D (5 bases). Trimming left V 4 bases short and J 0 bases short, with 8 bases between. The CDR3 has 14 amino acids. Germline V gene data show CDR1 as SGHRS and CDR2 as YFSETQ. Here the CDR3 DNA reads TGCGCCAGCAGCAGGGACGGTAGCAATCAGCCCCAGCATTTT. It is translated as CASSRDGSNQPQHF.

The chain has TRBV10-3 and TRBJ1-2; a possible D gene is TRBD1 (5 bases). Germline lookup yields CDR1 ENHRY and CDR2 SYGVKD. The CDR3 loop spans 14 amino acids. V lost 0 bases to trimming and J lost 4 bases, with 9 bases between them. For the CDR3, the DNA is TGTGCCATCAGTGAGTCTGGGGCGGGCTATGGCTACACCTTC. This codes for CAISESGAGYGYTF.

The gene calls are TRBV30 and TRBJ1-5; 9 nucleotides align to TRBD1. CDR3 length: 15 amino acids. The germline V gene encodes CDR1 GTSNPN and CDR2 SVGIG (reference sequence). V shed 7 bases and J 5 bases; nucleotides not matched to a gene: 12. The CDR3 loop reads CASPSGTGRDQPQHF. CDR3 DNA: TGTGCCTCCCCTTCCGGGACAGGGAGGGATCAGCCCCAGCATTTT.

The rearrangement links TRBV18 to TRBJ1-1; D gene ambiguous. Trimming cost V 2 bases and J 7 bases, with 11 bases left between them. This CDR3 spans 13 amino acids. The germline CDR1 and CDR2 sequences are KGHSH and LQKENI. The CDR3 loop reads CASSPTELHEAFF. The DNA of the CDR3 is TGTGCCAGCTCACCAACGGAACTCCATGAAGCTTTCTTT.

This clone showed up just a few times. CDR3 loop: CASSNGGAQGYTF. CDR3 bases: TGTGCCAGCAGCAACGGGGGGGCTCAGGGCTACACCTTC. The chain joins TRBV6-5 to TRBJ1-2; D may be TRBD1 (6 bases). The CDR3 length is 13 residues. V shed 6 bases and J shed 8 bases, with 16 bases lying between them. Germline values: CDR1 MNHEY, CDR2 SVGAGI.